This TCR beta chain was retrieved from a study of cytotoxic CD8 clonotypes in ibrutinib-treated CLL. Clones were read by immunoSEQ multiplex PCR, and TCRdb kept only the in-frame ones, dropping some. The table lists roughly 160,000 clones, under 90% of them singletons. The germline V gene has CDR1 LNHDA and CDR2 SQIVND (reference sequence). J lost 1 base, V lost 6 bases, and 7 bases had no gene match. The CDR3 loop spans 17 amino acids. The source is a human donor with chronic lymphocytic leukemia. This sample comprised PBMCs, obtained after 24 months of ibrutinib treatment. This chain links TRBV19 with TRBJ2-5; 14 positions match TRBD2. The CDR3 loop reads CASRRGGTSGGQETQYF. Here the CDR3 DNA reads TGTGCCAGTAGGAGGGGAGGGACTAGCGGGGGCCAAGAGACCCAGTACTTC.